One sample yielded the 24 T cell receptor beta chains listed below, sequenced in a study of blood T cell repertoires in COVID-19. Repertoires were generated with immunoSEQ multiplex PCR, while TCRdb's copy carries only in-frame clones and drops some. The top ten clones hold around 1.5% of a sample with roughly 380,000 clones, approximately 90% of them seen once. The source material was peripheral blood. Receptor source: a woman in her thirties or forties with COVID-19, enrolled during active disease.

The genes are TRBV25-1 and TRBJ1-1, with 7 bases aligning to TRBD1. J was trimmed by 0 bases and V by 4 bases; bases with no gene match: 11. In germline, CDR1 is MGHDK, CDR2 SYGVNS. This CDR3 spans 17 amino acids. The CDR3 bases are TGTGCCAGCAGTGCCCCGGGACAGAGGGATCTGAACACTGAAGCTTTCTTT. Amino acids: CASSAPGQRDLNTEAFF.

Regarding this clone: This CDR3 is also generated by other DNA sequences in the sample. The chain combines TRBV7-9 with TRBJ1-1, with a possible D match to TRBD1 (6 bases). Germline lookup yields CDR1 SEHNR and CDR2 FQNEAQ (reference sequence). The CDR3 length is 13 residues. Trimming left V 4 bases short and J 1 base short, with 7 bases between. Written as DNA, the CDR3 is TGTGCCAGCAGCTCGGGACAGAACACTGAAGCTTTCTTT. Amino acid sequence: CASSSGQNTEAFF.

The chain combines TRBV5-1 with TRBJ1-5; possibly TRBD1 for D (5 bases). The CDR3 is 14 amino acids. With 4 bases removed from V and 4 bases from J, the gap between germline ends came to 12 bases. Per germline, CDR1 SGHRS and CDR2 YFSETQ. CDR3 loop: CASSPTAGNQPQHF. CDR3 DNA: TGCGCCAGCAGCCCGACAGCTGGGAATCAGCCCCAGCATTTT.

The V call is TRBV30, the J call TRBJ2-1; maybe TRBD1 (6 bases). CDR1 is GTSNPN, CDR2 SVGIG, per germline (reference sequence). The V end lost 1 base, the J end lost 3 bases, and 16 bases lay between the germline ends. This CDR3 region has 16 residues. CDR3 nucleotides: TGTGCCTGGAGTGGGGGGCCAGGGGTCGGCTACAATGAGCAGTTCTTC. Its protein product is CAWSGGPGVGYNEQFF.

This chain uses TRBV7-8 with TRBJ1-1; 8 bases are a match to TRBD1. The length of the CDR3 is 16 residues. Unmatched junction bases numbered 10, after V lost 2 bases and J lost 5 bases. Germline V gene lookup returns CDR1 SGHVS and CDR2 FQNEAQ. The CDR3 DNA follows: TGTGCCAGCAGCTTACTGGGGCAGGGGGCAATTACTGAAGCTTTCTTT. This codes for CASSLLGQGAITEAFF.

The rearrangement uses TRBV15 and TRBJ2-5; 9 bases line up with TRBD2. Germline lookup yields CDR1 LNHNV and CDR2 YYDKDF (reference sequence). V was pared by 0 bases and J by 4 bases, with 9 bases of the junction left unmatched. This CDR3 region has 17 residues. The CDR3 nucleotides are TGTGCCACCAGCAGAGACCGGGCGGGACTAGCCCCAGAGACCCAGTACTTC. This gives the protein CATSRDRAGLAPETQYF.

J is TRBJ1-1 and V is TRBV10-3; D not resolved. Germline V gene sequence: CDR1 ENHRY, CDR2 SYGVKD. This CDR3 has 11 residues. V gave up 5 bases and J gave up 1 base, with 2 bases separating them. CDR3 nucleotide sequence: TGTGCCATCAGTCAGAACACTGAAGCTTTCTTT. Translated, it gives CAISQNTEAFF.

J is TRBJ2-1 and V is TRBV19; 12 nucleotides match TRBD2. Per the germline V gene, CDR1 is LNHDA and CDR2 is SQIVND (reference sequence). The V gene end was trimmed by 2 bases and the J gene end by 6 bases; junction bases not matched to a gene: 2. The CDR3 loop spans 15 amino acids. The CDR3 nucleotides read TGTGCCAGTAGTATAAGGACTAGCGGGGCCAATGAGCAGTTCTTC. Protein sequence: CASSIRTSGANEQFF.

The chain joins TRBV4-1 to TRBJ2-1; 7 bases match TRBD1. V shed 1 base and J 9 bases; nucleotides not matched to a gene: 12. Germline CDR1 is MGHRA and CDR2 is YSYEKL. This CDR3 contains 16 residues. The CDR3 reads CASSQGQGLRYGEQFF. The DNA for the CDR3 is TGCGCCAGCAGCCAAGGACAGGGTTTACGTTACGGTGAGCAGTTCTTC.

V and J are TRBV5-4 and TRBJ2-3, with 15 bases fitting TRBD2. Trimming removed 4 bases from V and 3 bases from J; junction bases left unmatched: 6. The CDR3 length is 17 residues. Germline V CDR1 and CDR2: SGHNT, YYREEE (reference sequence). CDR3 DNA sequence: TGTGCCAGCAGCCCCGGGACTAGCGGGAGGAATACAGATACGCAGTATTTT. Translated, it gives CASSPGTSGRNTDTQYF.

This chain joins TRBV9 and TRBJ2-7; TRBD1 matches 8 bases. The CDR3 runs to 15 residues. J lost 3 bases, V lost 0 bases, and 5 bases had no gene match. Germline values: CDR1 SGDLS, CDR2 YYNGEE. The CDR3 DNA follows: TGTGCCAGCAGCGTAGAAGGGACAGGCTTCTACGAGCAGTACTTC. It is translated as CASSVEGTGFYEQYF.

The chain is built from TRBV7-3 and TRBJ2-2, with D hard to call. V shed 5 bases and J shed 1 base, with 8 bases lying between them. CDR1 and CDR2 from the germline V gene are SGHTA and FQGTGA. The CDR3 length is 14 residues. The CDR3: CASSPPGNTGELFF. The CDR3 nucleotides are TGTGCCAGCAGCCCACCAGGGAACACCGGGGAGCTGTTTTTT.

The V call is TRBV7-6, the J call TRBJ2-1; 10 bases fit TRBD1. Trimming took 5 bases from V and 2 from J; bases not matched to a gene: 6. The CDR3 runs 16 residues. Germline V CDR1 and CDR2: SGHVS, FNYEAQ. The CDR3 loop is CASSKTGTGAYNEQFF. The CDR3 region has the DNA TGTGCCAGCAGCAAGACCGGGACAGGGGCCTACAATGAGCAGTTCTTC.

This clone was seen a single time. V gene TRBV5-8 combines with J gene TRBJ2-2; tentative D call: TRBD2 (6 bases). V lost 3 bases and J lost 4, with 16 bases in between. The CDR3 extends over 16 amino acids. Germline loops: CDR1 SGHTS, CDR2 YDEGEE. The DNA for the CDR3 is TGTGCCAGCAGCTATCCCGGGACTCCTGCCACCGGGGAGCTGTTTTTT. Protein sequence: CASSYPGTPATGELFF.

This chain connects TRBV6-4 to TRBJ2-1; a weak D match, TRBD2 (5 bases). CDR3 size: 14 residues. Germline V gene sequence: CDR1 MRHNA, CDR2 SNTAGT. V was cut by 3 bases and J by 7 bases, with 13 bases left in between. Here the CDR3 DNA reads TGTGCCAGCAGTGAAGAGCTAGCTTTGAATGAGCAGTTCTTC. Translation: CASSEELALNEQFF.

The V call is TRBV28, the J call TRBJ2-1, with 10 nucleotides matching TRBD1. Per the germline V gene, CDR1 is MDHEN and CDR2 is SYDVKM. With 3 bases clipped from V and 6 bases from J, the junction kept 5 bases outside the gene matches. CDR3 length: 15 residues. The CDR3 region is CASSLYGTGVNEQFF. In DNA form, the CDR3 reads TGTGCCAGCAGTTTGTATGGGACAGGGGTCAATGAGCAGTTCTTC.

The V and J genes are TRBV5-5 and TRBJ1-1, with D unclear. The germline CDR1 and CDR2 sequences are SGHKS and YYEKEE (reference sequence). The V end lost 4 bases, the J end lost 4 bases, and 14 bases lay between the germline ends. This CDR3 has 14 amino acids. This CDR3 reads CASSHLGRSTEAFF. The DNA for the CDR3 is TGTGCCAGCAGCCACCTTGGGAGGAGCACTGAAGCTTTCTTT.

The rearrangement joins TRBV2 to TRBJ1-2; D is ambiguous. Germline V gene data show CDR1 as SNHLY and CDR2 as FYNNEI. This CDR3 has 12 amino acids. V was pared by 6 bases and J by 7 bases, with 12 bases between. The CDR3 DNA reads TGTGCCAGCAGCGTAGAGCGGGGTGGCTACACCTTC. Translation gives CASSVERGGYTF. The entire variable domain, with the rest obtained from reference TRBV2 and TRBJ1-2, is as follows: EPEVTQTPSHQVTQMGQEVILRCVPISNHLYFYWYRQILGQKVEFLVSFYNNEISEKSEIFDDQFSVERPDGSNFTLKIRSTKLEDSAMYFCASSVERGGYTFGSGTRLTVV.

This chain uses TRBV28 with TRBJ1-2; a weak D match, TRBD1 (5 bases). With 5 bases removed from V and 2 bases from J, the gap between germline ends came to 12 bases. The germline V gene has CDR1 MDHEN and CDR2 SYDVKM. This CDR3 region has 14 residues. CDR3 sequence reads: CASSGNGGNYGYTF. The CDR3, as DNA: TGTGCCAGCAGTGGAAATGGGGGGAACTATGGCTACACCTTC.

The rearrangement links TRBV2 to TRBJ1-1; D remains unclear. Between the trimmed V and J ends, which lost 6 bases and 5 bases, there was a span of 25 bases. Germline assignment: CDR1 SNHLY and CDR2 FYNNEI. This CDR3 is built from 17 residues. CDR3 in DNA: TGTGCCAGCAGCGGGAACCCCGGACCCCGAGGAGGGACTGAAGCTTTCTTT. It yields the protein CASSGNPGPRGGTEAFF. The full variable domain, completed using reference TRBV2 and TRBJ1-1, is EPEVTQTPSHQVTQMGQEVILRCVPISNHLYFYWYRQILGQKVEFLVSFYNNEISEKSEIFDDQFSVERPDGSNFTLKIRSTKLEDSAMYFCASSGNPGPRGGTEAFFGQGTRLTVV.

The chain recombines TRBV5-4 with TRBJ2-2, with TRBD2 matching over 10 bases. V shed 3 bases and J 7 bases; nucleotides not matched to a gene: 6. There are 15 residues in the CDR3. The V gene's germline CDR1 is SGHNT and CDR2 YYREEE (reference sequence). CDR3 bases: TGTGCCAGCAGCTCCAGCGGGGGGGTCGGCGGGGAGCTGTTTTTT. Residues: CASSSSGGVGGELFF.

The chain uses TRBV7-9 and TRBJ2-7, with TRBD2 as a possible D gene (5 bases). V lost 1 base and J lost 0, with 10 bases in between. The germline V gene encodes CDR1 SEHNR and CDR2 FQNEAQ (reference sequence). This CDR3 has 15 amino acids. CDR3 nucleotides: TGTGCCAGCAGCTTAGGAACGGGGTCCTCCTACGAGCAGTACTTC. This encodes CASSLGTGSSYEQYF.

CDR3 sequence: CASRLDRAETQYF. The DNA for the CDR3 is TGTGCCAGCAGATTGGACAGGGCAGAGACCCAGTACTTC. The V gene is TRBV28, the J gene TRBJ2-5, with TRBD1 identical over 8 bases. The CDR3 runs 13 residues. Germline values: CDR1 MDHEN, CDR2 SYDVKM. V lost 6 bases to trimming and J lost 4 bases; unmatched junction nucleotides: 4.

The V gene is TRBV7-6, the J gene TRBJ2-2, with TRBD1 matching over 11 bases. The CDR3 loop spans 18 amino acids. Per germline, CDR1 SGHVS and CDR2 FNYEAQ. V was pared by 6 bases and J by 6 bases, with 15 bases of the junction left unmatched. CDR3 amino acids: CASSLIPRGTGGAGELFF. The CDR3 DNA follows: TGTGCCAGCAGTTTAATACCCCGTGGGACAGGGGGTGCCGGGGAGCTGTTTTTT.